The 13 T cell receptor beta chains in this list originate from one sample, sequenced in a study of blood T cell repertoires in COVID-19. TCRdb keeps only in-frame clones here, not all; method: immunoSEQ multiplex PCR. The sample has about 100,000 clones, approximately 81% seen once. The sample was peripheral blood. These receptors were collected from a human donor in a cohort sampled during active COVID-19.

The rearrangement uses TRBV27 and TRBJ1-5; 7 bases agree with TRBD1. The germline gives CDR1 MNHEY, CDR2 SMNVEV (reference sequence). V shed 3 bases, J shed 2 bases, and the junction held 10 bases outside the gene matches. The CDR3 sequence is 17 residues long. CDR3 in amino acids: CASSFRDPQGGNQPQHF. The CDR3 DNA reads TGTGCCAGCAGTTTCCGGGACCCCCAGGGGGGCAATCAGCCCCAGCATTTT.

The CDR3 sequence is CASSLPGQGLREQYF. For the CDR3, the DNA is TGTGCCAGCAGCTTACCGGGACAGGGGCTTAGGGAGCAGTACTTC. V is TRBV7-9 and J is TRBJ2-7; 10 bases fit TRBD1. There are 15 residues in the CDR3. Germline loops: CDR1 SEHNR, CDR2 FQNEAQ (reference sequence). Unmatched junction bases numbered 8, after V lost 2 bases and J lost 7 bases.

The chain links TRBV11-2 to TRBJ1-4; D unclear. V was clipped by 8 bases and J by 8 bases, with 18 bases between them. The CDR3 runs 14 residues. Germline lookup yields CDR1 SGHAT and CDR2 FQNNGV. The CDR3 sequence: CASATLRVPEKLFF. The CDR3 DNA is TGTGCCAGCGCGACTCTCAGAGTCCCCGAAAAACTGTTTTTT.

This clone was seen just once. The chain links TRBV7-8 to TRBJ1-1; D gene unclear. The CDR3 contains 13 residues. Germline V gene lookup returns CDR1 SGHVS and CDR2 FQNEAQ. Trimming stripped 1 base from V and 1 base from J, with 4 bases between. This CDR3 is CASSLGRNTEAFF. CDR3 nucleotide sequence: TGTGCCAGCAGCTTAGGCAGGAACACTGAAGCTTTCTTT.

The J gene is TRBJ2-7, the V gene TRBV5-5; perhaps TRBD2 as D (5 bases). V shed 4 bases and J shed 2 bases, with 25 bases lying between them. The CDR3 loop spans 18 amino acids. The germline V gene has CDR1 SGHKS and CDR2 YYEKEE (reference sequence). The CDR3 here is CASSPRVGLAVKAYEQYF. CDR3 DNA sequence: TGTGCCAGCAGCCCCCGCGTTGGACTGGCGGTCAAAGCCTACGAGCAGTACTTC. Combining the CDR3 with reference TRBV5-5 and TRBJ2-7 gives the whole variable domain DAGVTQSPTHLIKTRGQQVTLRCSPISGHKSVSWYQQVLGQGPQFIFQYYEKEERGRGNFPDRFSARQFPNYSSELNVNALLLGDSALYLCASSPRVGLAVKAYEQYFGPGTRLTVT.

The chain links TRBV11-2 to TRBJ1-1; D not certain. The CDR3 loop spans 12 amino acids. V shed 0 bases and J shed 9 bases, with 8 bases lying between them. The V gene's germline CDR1 is SGHAT and CDR2 FQNNGV. The CDR3 loop is CASSLDHRKAFF. CDR3 sequence (DNA): TGTGCCAGCAGCTTAGATCACAGAAAAGCTTTCTTT.

The genes are TRBV18 and TRBJ1-6, with TRBD1 matching over 8 bases. With V trimmed by 3 bases and J by 12 bases, 7 bases remained unmatched. The V gene's germline CDR1 is KGHSH and CDR2 LQKENI. The CDR3 consists of 14 residues. The CDR3 DNA reads TGTGCCAGCTCACCGCTTCCGGGACAGGTACCCCTCCACTTT. It specifies CASSPLPGQVPLHF.

The rearrangement joins TRBV2 to TRBJ2-3; 9 bases are shared with TRBD1. The germline gives CDR1 SNHLY, CDR2 FYNNEI. The V gene end was trimmed by 6 bases and the J gene end by 4 bases; junction bases not matched to a gene: 8. This CDR3 contains 15 residues. The CDR3 coding sequence is TGTGCCAGCAGACCGACAGGGGGTGCCGCAGATACGCAGTATTTT. It codes for CASRPTGGAADTQYF.

This clone occurred once. The chain joins TRBV2 to TRBJ2-3; 11 nucleotides agree with TRBD2. The CDR3 totals 16 residues. The V gene end was trimmed by 7 bases and the J gene end by 8 bases; junction bases not matched to a gene: 14. CDR1 is SNHLY, CDR2 FYNNEI, per germline. CDR3 in DNA: TGTGCCAGCACCCAAAGCCGGCTAGCGGGAGGCGCTACGCAGTATTTT. Translated: CASTQSRLAGGATQYF. Full variable domain (missing parts from reference TRBV2 and TRBJ2-3): EPEVTQTPSHQVTQMGQEVILRCVPISNHLYFYWYRQILGQKVEFLVSFYNNEISEKSEIFDDQFSVERPDGSNFTLKIRSTKLEDSAMYFCASTQSRLAGGATQYFGPGTRLTVL.

The rearrangement uses TRBV18 and TRBJ2-7; 8 bases line up with TRBD2. Trimming took 3 bases from V and 9 from J; bases not matched to a gene: 7. CDR1 is KGHSH and CDR2 is LQKENI in the germline V gene. The CDR3 is 13 residues long. CDR3 sequence (DNA): TGTGCCAGCTCACCGTTGGAAGCGGGAGTGCAGTACTTC. Its translation is CASSPLEAGVQYF.

This sequence joins TRBV9 and TRBJ2-2; D is perhaps TRBD2 (5 bases). The germline V gene encodes CDR1 SGDLS and CDR2 YYNGEE. V was trimmed by 4 bases and J by 7 bases, leaving 11 bases between them. This CDR3 spans 13 amino acids. Here the CDR3 DNA reads TGTGCCAGCAGCACTAGTGACTACGGGGAGCTGTTTTTT. Protein sequence: CASSTSDYGELFF. Variable domain in full (rest from reference TRBV9 and TRBJ2-2): DSGVTQTPKHLITATGQRVTLRCSPRSGDLSVYWYQQSLDQGLQFLIQYYNGEERAKGNILERFSAQQFPDLHSELNLSSLELGDSALYFCASSTSDYGELFFGEGSRLTVL.

CDR3 region: CAGRDRDGNIQYF. DNA of the CDR3: TGTGCCGGACGGGACAGGGATGGAAACATTCAGTACTTC. The chain has TRBV30 and TRBJ2-4; 9 bases agree with TRBD1. V shed 8 bases, J shed 6 bases, and the junction held 8 bases outside the gene matches. Germline V lookup: CDR1 GTSNPN, CDR2 SVGIG (reference sequence). This CDR3 has 13 amino acids. Variable domain in full (rest from reference TRBV30 and TRBJ2-4): SQTIHQWPATLVQPVGSPLSLECTVEGTSNPNLYWYRQAAGRGLQLLFYSVGIGQISSEVPQNLSASRPQDRQFILSSKKLLLSDSGFYLCAGRDRDGNIQYFGAGTRLSVL.

The chain carries TRBV27 and TRBJ1-5; 10 bases fit TRBD1. V lost 0 bases to trimming and J lost 1 base; unmatched junction nucleotides: 12. Germline values: CDR1 MNHEY, CDR2 SMNVEV (reference sequence). The CDR3 contains 20 residues. CDR3 region: CASSLSAGTGVIRSNQPQHF. CDR3 nucleotides: TGTGCCAGCAGTTTATCGGCCGGGACAGGGGTAATAAGAAGCAATCAGCCCCAGCATTTT.